The 6 T cell receptor beta chains reported below all come from one sample, sequenced in a study of blood T cell repertoires in COVID-19. The protocol was immunoSEQ multiplex PCR, while the TCRdb copy is restricted to in-frame clones and leaves out a portion. The sample carries approximately 89,000 clones, around 75% recorded once. Material: peripheral blood. The receptors were gathered from a man between 70 and 80 years old with acute or convalescent COVID-19.

This chain links TRBV5-6 with TRBJ2-1, with D possibly TRBD1 on 6 matching bases. V lost 4 bases, J lost 4 bases, and 15 bases lay in between. CDR1 and CDR2 from the germline V gene are SGHDT and YYEEEE. The CDR3 runs to 15 residues. The CDR3 DNA reads as TGTGCCAGCAGCCCCTCCCCCAGGGGTTACAATGAGCAGTTCTTC. Its translation: CASSPSPRGYNEQFF.

This clone was detected once. This chain joins TRBV7-2 and TRBJ2-1; D is uncertain. V was trimmed by 5 bases and J by 0 bases, leaving 5 bases between them. CDR3 length: 13 amino acids. The germline V gene has CDR1 SGHTA and CDR2 FQGNSA. Here the CDR3 reads CASSAYSYNEQFF. In nucleotides, the CDR3 is TGTGCCAGCAGCGCCTACTCCTACAATGAGCAGTTCTTC.

This chain links TRBV7-2 with TRBJ1-2, with TRBD1 as a possible D gene (6 bases). V shed 5 bases and J shed 2 bases, with 15 bases lying between them. Germline CDR1 reads SGHTA; CDR2 reads FQGNSA. There are 15 residues in the CDR3. The CDR3 loop is CASSPDWTANYGYTF. In nucleotides, the CDR3 is TGTGCCAGCAGCCCCGATTGGACAGCCAACTATGGCTACACCTTC.

The chain has TRBV7-2 and TRBJ2-2, with D possibly TRBD2 on 7 matching bases. CDR1 and CDR2 (germline): SGHTA, FQGNSA. This CDR3 is 17 amino acids long. Trimming removed 1 base at V and 2 bases at J, with 14 bases between. This CDR3 reads CASSLGPRGLNTGELFF. CDR3 DNA: TGTGCCAGCAGCTTAGGTCCCAGGGGACTAAACACCGGGGAGCTGTTTTTT.

The chain uses TRBV11-3 and TRBJ2-7; 11 bases line up with TRBD2. Germline loops: CDR1 SGHNT, CDR2 YENEEA. V trimming: 6 bases; J trimming: 5 bases; junction bases outside the gene matches: 12. CDR3 length: 16 residues. The CDR3 loop is CASSSSGGLAVHEQYF. In DNA, the CDR3 is TGTGCCAGCAGTTCATCGGGGGGACTAGCGGTCCACGAGCAGTACTTC.

This chain uses TRBV9 with TRBJ2-3, with D maybe TRBD2 (6 bases). V lost 4 bases and J 0 bases, leaving 15 bases between the germline ends. The CDR3 is 16 amino acids. CDR1 and CDR2 (germline): SGDLS, YYNGEE. CDR3 residues: CASSPLTRASTDTQYF. The CDR3 nucleotides read TGTGCCAGCAGCCCGCTGACTAGGGCTAGCACAGATACGCAGTATTTT.